Presented here are 25 T cell receptor beta chains from one specimen sequenced in a study of response to subunit inactivated influenza vaccine. TCRdb processed the RT-PCR reads anew with MiXCR; each CDR3 protein has one entry. The sample shows roughly 500,000 distinct CDR3 sequences, about 15% of them seen only once. The material sequenced was CD4+ T cells sorted from PBMCs, taken 23 months after vaccination. The receptors originated from a man aged 50 to 69 who received an inactivated influenza vaccine.

The chain employs TRBV6-2 or TRBV6-3 and TRBJ2-7; possible D gene TRBD1, 6 bases. The CDR3 totals 14 residues. CDR1 is MNHEY and CDR2 is SVGEGT in the germline V gene. The ends were cut back, 8 bases at V and 0 bases at J, with 14 bases in the middle. The CDR3 reads CASFRWGLSYEQYF. For the CDR3, the DNA is TGTGCCAGCTTCCGGTGGGGGCTCTCCTACGAGCAGTACTTC.

The chain has TRBV5-1 and TRBJ2-5, with D possibly called TRBD1 or TRBD2 (5 bases each). The germline CDR1 and CDR2 sequences are SGHRS and YFSETQ. V lost 4 bases and J lost 2, with 15 bases in between. This CDR3 is built from 15 residues. This chain's CDR3 is CASSGAPGPQETQYF. The CDR3 nucleotides are TGCGCCAGCAGCGGCGCTCCGGGGCCACAAGAGACCCAGTACTTC. Complete variable domain (other parts from reference TRBV5-1 and TRBJ2-5): KAGVTQTPRYLIKTRGQQVTLSCSPISGHRSVSWYQQTPGQGLQFLFEYFSETQRNKGNFPGRFSGRQFSNSRSEMNVSTLELGDSALYLCASSGAPGPQETQYFGPGTRLLVL.

J is TRBJ2-4 and V is TRBV10-3; TRBD2 matches at 8 bases. Per the germline V gene, CDR1 is ENHRY and CDR2 is SYGVKD. V lost 6 bases and J lost 7; bases outside the gene matches: 23. This CDR3 has 19 amino acids. This CDR3 reads CAISARKILAGARGNIQYF. The CDR3 DNA is TGTGCCATCAGCGCCCGAAAAATTCTAGCGGGTGCCCGGGGGAACATTCAGTACTTC.

This clonotype was detected a few times. The V call is TRBV6-1, the J call TRBJ2-4, with a possible D match to TRBD1 (5 bases). The CDR3 covers 15 residues. Germline CDR1 and CDR2: MNHNS and SASEGT. V was trimmed by 6 bases and J by 7 bases, leaving 19 bases between them. CDR3 DNA: TGTGCCAGCAGGACCCCGGCAGGGTCTACTAACATTCAGTACTTC. Its protein product is CASRTPAGSTNIQYF.

V is TRBV3-1 and J is TRBJ1-6; possible D gene TRBD1, 6 bases. Germline V gene sequence: CDR1 LGHDT, CDR2 YNNKEL (reference sequence). This CDR3 is built from 15 residues. Trimming stripped 1 base from V and 10 bases from J, with 14 bases between. CDR3 coding DNA: TGTGCCAGCAGCCAAGGCCAGGGGCCGTTCTCACCCCTCCACTTT. Its translation is CASSQGQGPFSPLHF.

V usage is TRBV28 and J usage is TRBJ1-2; D remains unclear. The length of the CDR3 is 12 residues. Germline CDR1 is MDHEN and CDR2 is SYDVKM. The ends were cut back, 3 bases at V and 6 bases at J, with 8 bases in the middle. The CDR3 DNA is TGTGCCAGCAGTTTGTTCCCCGATGGCTACACCTTC. It yields the protein CASSLFPDGYTF.

A few counts support this clonotype. The V call is TRBV24-1, the J call TRBJ1-3; D is unresolved. Germline V gene lookup returns CDR1 KGHDR and CDR2 SFDVKD. This CDR3 has 12 amino acids. The DNA for the CDR3 is TGTGACTACGGTTCTCTTGGAAACACCATATATTTT. It specifies CDYGSLGNTIYF.

This clonotype was counted between two and nine times. V and J are TRBV28 and TRBJ2-1; no definite D call. The CDR3 extends over 11 amino acids. Trimming took off 10 bases at V and 5 bases at J, with 9 bases between the two ends. CDR1 is MDHEN and CDR2 is SYDVKM in the germline V gene. CDR3 amino acids: CATHLHNEQFF. Written as DNA, the CDR3 is TGTGCCACCCACCTTCACAATGAGCAGTTCTTC.

This chain uses TRBV5-5 with TRBJ1-2; 9 bases are a match to TRBD1. V trimming: 0 bases; J trimming: 4 bases; junction bases outside the gene matches: 4. The germline V gene encodes CDR1 SGHKS and CDR2 YYEKEE (reference sequence). The CDR3 covers 15 residues. CDR3 bases: TGTGCCAGCAGCTTGGGGACAGGGGCCTTCTATGGCTACACCTTC. Translating it yields CASSLGTGAFYGYTF.

This clonotype was seen a handful of times. The chain employs TRBV3-1 and TRBJ2-1; D is uncertain. V gave up 6 bases and J gave up 5 bases, with 11 bases separating them. The V gene's germline CDR1 is LGHDT and CDR2 YNNKEL (reference sequence). The CDR3 length is 13 residues. Here the CDR3 reads CASRLTQNNEQFF. CDR3 coding DNA: TGTGCCAGCAGGCTGACACAAAACAATGAGCAGTTCTTC.

V and J are TRBV28 and TRBJ2-1, with 7 bases matching TRBD1. CDR1 MDHEN and CDR2 SYDVKM come from the germline V gene. V trimming: 5 bases; J trimming: 8 bases; junction bases outside the gene matches: 6. The CDR3 totals 13 residues. In nucleotides, the CDR3 is TGTGCCAGCAGTCTTTACAGGGGCGATGAGCAGTTCTTC. This codes for CASSLYRGDEQFF.

This clonotype turned up a few times. This chain links TRBV7-2 with TRBJ2-3, with 9 nucleotides matching TRBD2. The CDR3 extends over 15 amino acids. Germline loops: CDR1 SGHTA, CDR2 FQGNSA. Losses at the gene ends were 1 base for V and 6 bases for J; bases not matched to a gene: 5. CDR3: CASSLGVAGADTQYF. The CDR3 DNA reads TGTGCCAGCAGCTTAGGGGTAGCGGGAGCTGATACGCAGTATTTT.

The sample holds one count of this clonotype. This sequence joins TRBV3-1 and TRBJ1-3, with D uncertain. V was trimmed by 0 bases and J by 0 bases, leaving 12 bases between them. Germline V gene sequence: CDR1 LGHDT, CDR2 YNNKEL (reference sequence). This CDR3 region has 17 residues. The CDR3 sequence is CASSQDRTLSSGNTIYF. Written as DNA, the CDR3 is TGTGCCAGCAGCCAAGATCGGACGTTAAGCTCTGGAAACACCATATATTTT.

This clonotype was seen a handful of times. The chain employs TRBV24-1 and TRBJ2-4; maybe TRBD2 (5 bases). The V end was cut by 2 bases, the J end by 7 bases, with 5 bases between. Per germline, CDR1 KGHDR and CDR2 SFDVKD. The CDR3 is 12 residues long. CDR3 loop: CATSDSGNIQYF. The CDR3 DNA sequence: TGTGCCACCAGTGATTCGGGGAACATTCAGTACTTC.

This clonotype has a handful of counts. The V gene is TRBV20-1, the J gene TRBJ2-3, with a possible D match to TRBD2 (6 bases). CDR1 and CDR2 (germline): DFQATT, SNEGSKA (reference sequence). Trimming took off 2 bases at V and 5 bases at J, with 11 bases between the two ends. There are 13 residues in the CDR3. The CDR3 DNA sequence: TGCAGTGCTAGAACGGGAGCAGGAGATACGCAGTATTTT. Its protein product is CSARTGAGDTQYF.

This clonotype was picked up a small number of times. The chain employs TRBV7-9 and TRBJ2-1; the D gene is possibly TRBD1 (5 bases). CDR3 length: 16 amino acids. The V end lost 0 bases, the J end lost 6 bases, and 15 bases lay between the germline ends. Germline CDR1 and CDR2: SEHNR and FQNEAQ (reference sequence). The CDR3: CASSLAQGVPFNEQFF. The CDR3 nucleotides are TGTGCCAGCAGCTTAGCGCAGGGTGTTCCCTTCAATGAGCAGTTCTTC.

The chain couples TRBV12-3 or TRBV12-4 to TRBJ1-5; tentatively, D is TRBD1 (5 bases). The CDR3 spans 14 residues. Trimming shortened V by 6 bases and J by 6 bases, and 15 bases separated the two germline ends. This CDR3 reads CASRLGLGGQPQHF. CDR3 sequence (DNA): TGTGCCAGCAGGCTCGGCCTTGGGGGTCAGCCCCAGCATTTT.

This clonotype was seen only a few times. The chain links TRBV7-2 to TRBJ1-4; no reliable D call. Germline V gene data show CDR1 as SGHTA and CDR2 as FQGNSA. There are 14 residues in the CDR3. The ends were cut back, 1 base at V and 8 bases at J, with 11 bases in the middle. CDR3 sequence reads: CASSLVSGLEKLFF. CDR3 DNA: TGTGCCAGCAGCTTAGTGTCAGGCTTGGAAAAACTGTTTTTT.

The table lists this clonotype with many counts. The rearrangement joins TRBV12-3 or TRBV12-4 to TRBJ2-1; D is perhaps TRBD1 (6 bases). This CDR3 has 13 amino acids. Trimming removed 6 bases from V and 8 bases from J, with 14 bases in between. CDR3 sequence reads: CASSTGIRDEQFF. The CDR3 DNA reads as TGTGCCAGCAGCACAGGGATCCGGGATGAGCAGTTCTTC.

The chain couples TRBV4-3 to TRBJ1-2, with D maybe TRBD1 (5 bases). The V gene lost 0 bases and the J gene lost 2 bases, with 16 bases spanning the gap. Germline V gene lookup returns CDR1 LGHNA and CDR2 YSLEER. CDR3 length: 17 residues. CDR3 residues: CASSQDLLGDWNYGYTF. Here the CDR3 DNA reads TGCGCCAGCAGCCAAGATCTTTTAGGGGACTGGAACTATGGCTACACCTTC.

This clonotype was found a few times. This chain connects TRBV3-1 to TRBJ1-1; D is unresolved. The CDR3 loop spans 11 amino acids. Germline V gene lookup returns CDR1 LGHDT and CDR2 YNNKEL (reference sequence). V was trimmed by 5 bases and J by 8 bases, leaving 9 bases between them. In DNA form, the CDR3 reads TGTGCCAGCAGCGATGGTTGGGAAGCTTTCTTT. Protein: CASSDGWEAFF.

This clonotype has just one count. The genes are TRBV4-3 and TRBJ2-3, with 8 bases that match TRBD2. The germline V gene has CDR1 LGHNA and CDR2 YSLEER. The trim removed 2 bases at V and 1 base at J, leaving 2 bases unmatched. The CDR3 is made up of 15 amino acids. This chain's CDR3 is CASSQLAGRTDTQYF. The CDR3, as DNA: TGCGCCAGCAGCCAACTAGCGGGCCGCACAGATACGCAGTATTTT.

The chain employs TRBV6-2 or TRBV6-3 and TRBJ2-2; D might be TRBD1 (5 bases). This CDR3 spans 15 amino acids. Trimming removed 2 bases at V and 0 bases at J, with 7 bases between. Germline V gene data show CDR1 as MNHEY and CDR2 as SVGEGT. CDR3 sequence (DNA): TGTGCCAGCAGTTACGACAGAGCGAACACCGGGGAGCTGTTTTTT. Translated: CASSYDRANTGELFF.

This clonotype appeared a few times. V gene TRBV7-3 combines with J gene TRBJ2-7, with D perhaps matching TRBD2 (5 bases). Trimming pared 5 bases from V and 3 bases from J, leaving 11 bases between. This CDR3 is 13 amino acids long. Germline CDR1 reads SGHTA; CDR2 reads FQGTGA. The CDR3 nucleotides are TGTGCCAGCAGCCCCGGTAGCGTCTACGAGCAGTACTTC. It encodes CASSPGSVYEQYF.

The chain joins TRBV11-2 to TRBJ2-7, with 8 bases matching TRBD2. The germline gives CDR1 SGHAT, CDR2 FQNNGV. CDR3 length: 15 residues. J lost 3 bases, V lost 5 bases, and 9 bases had no gene match. The CDR3 DNA follows: TGTGCCAGCAGCCCAGGGTTTCTAGCGGGCTACGAGCAGTACTTC. This sequence encodes CASSPGFLAGYEQYF. Supplemented by reference TRBV11-2 and TRBJ2-7, the full variable domain reads EAGVAQSPRYKIIEKRQSVAFWCNPISGHATLYWYQQILGQGPKLLIQFQNNGVVDDSQLPKDRFSAERLKGVDSTLKIQPAKLEDSAVYLCASSPGFLAGYEQYFGPGTRLTVT.